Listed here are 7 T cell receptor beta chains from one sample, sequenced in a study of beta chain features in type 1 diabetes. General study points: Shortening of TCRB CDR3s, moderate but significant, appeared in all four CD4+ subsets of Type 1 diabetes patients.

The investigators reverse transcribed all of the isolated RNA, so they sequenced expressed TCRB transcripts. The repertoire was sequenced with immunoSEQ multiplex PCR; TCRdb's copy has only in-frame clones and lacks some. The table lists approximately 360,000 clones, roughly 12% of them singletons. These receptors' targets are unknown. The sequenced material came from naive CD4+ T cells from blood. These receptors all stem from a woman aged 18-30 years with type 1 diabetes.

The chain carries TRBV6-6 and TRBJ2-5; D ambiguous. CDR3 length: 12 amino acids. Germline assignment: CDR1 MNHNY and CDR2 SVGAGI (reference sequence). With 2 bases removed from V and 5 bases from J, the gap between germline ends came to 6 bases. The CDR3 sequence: CASSYVRETQYF. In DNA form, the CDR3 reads TGTGCCAGCAGTTACGTGCGGGAGACCCAGTACTTC.

The CDR3 nucleotides are TGCAGCGTTGATCTGCAACTAGCGGTACAAGAGACCCAGTACTTC. This sequence encodes CSVDLQLAVQETQYF. This chain joins TRBV29-1 and TRBJ2-5, with 8 bases matching TRBD2. V was pared by 3 bases and J by 2 bases, with 8 bases of the junction left unmatched. The CDR3 extends over 15 amino acids. CDR1 is SQVTM and CDR2 is ANQGSEA in the germline V gene. Combining the CDR3 with reference TRBV29-1 and TRBJ2-5 gives the whole variable domain SAVISQKPSRDICQRGTSLTIQCQVDSQVTMMFWYRQQPGQSLTLIATANQGSEATYESGFVIDKFPISRPNLTFSTLTVSNMSPEDSSIYLCSVDLQLAVQETQYFGPGTRLLVL.

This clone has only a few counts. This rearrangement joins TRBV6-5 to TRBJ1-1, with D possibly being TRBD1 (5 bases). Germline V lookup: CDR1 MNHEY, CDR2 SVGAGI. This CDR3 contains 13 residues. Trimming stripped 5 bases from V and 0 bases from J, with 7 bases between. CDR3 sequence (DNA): TGTGCCAGCAGTCCCAGGGTGAACACTGAAGCTTTCTTT. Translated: CASSPRVNTEAFF.

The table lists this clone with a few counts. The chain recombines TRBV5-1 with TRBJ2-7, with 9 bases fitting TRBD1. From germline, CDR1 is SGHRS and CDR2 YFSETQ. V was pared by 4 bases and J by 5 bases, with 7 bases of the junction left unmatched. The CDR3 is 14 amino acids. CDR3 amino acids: CASSPQGATDEQYF. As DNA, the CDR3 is TGCGCCAGCAGCCCACAGGGGGCTACCGACGAGCAGTACTTC. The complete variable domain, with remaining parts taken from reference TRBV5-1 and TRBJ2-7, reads KAGVTQTPRYLIKTRGQQVTLSCSPISGHRSVSWYQQTPGQGLQFLFEYFSETQRNKGNFPGRFSGRQFSNSRSEMNVSTLELGDSALYLCASSPQGATDEQYFGPGTRLTVT.

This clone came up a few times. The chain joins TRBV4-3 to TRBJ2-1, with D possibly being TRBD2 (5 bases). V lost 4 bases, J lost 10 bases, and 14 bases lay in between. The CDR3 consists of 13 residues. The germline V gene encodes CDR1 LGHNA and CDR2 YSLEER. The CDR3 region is CASSRNGGLEQFF. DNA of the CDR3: TGCGCCAGCAGCCGTAACGGAGGACTCGAGCAGTTCTTC.

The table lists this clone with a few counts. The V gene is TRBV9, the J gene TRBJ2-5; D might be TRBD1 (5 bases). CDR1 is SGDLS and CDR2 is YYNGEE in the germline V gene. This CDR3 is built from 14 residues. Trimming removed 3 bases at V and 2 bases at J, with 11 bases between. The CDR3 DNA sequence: TGTGCCAGCAGCGCACAGGCCAGACAAGAGACCCAGTACTTC. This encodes CASSAQARQETQYF.

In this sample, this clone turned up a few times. The CDR3 DNA reads as TGTGCCAGCAGCCCTCATCGGGGGGGGCGGGAGGAAAAACTGTTTTTT. Its protein product is CASSPHRGGREEKLFF. The chain uses TRBV28 and TRBJ1-4, with D possibly being TRBD1 (6 bases). The CDR3 loop spans 16 amino acids. Trimming took 6 bases from V and 8 from J, leaving 22 bases between them. CDR1 MDHEN and CDR2 SYDVKM come from the germline V gene.